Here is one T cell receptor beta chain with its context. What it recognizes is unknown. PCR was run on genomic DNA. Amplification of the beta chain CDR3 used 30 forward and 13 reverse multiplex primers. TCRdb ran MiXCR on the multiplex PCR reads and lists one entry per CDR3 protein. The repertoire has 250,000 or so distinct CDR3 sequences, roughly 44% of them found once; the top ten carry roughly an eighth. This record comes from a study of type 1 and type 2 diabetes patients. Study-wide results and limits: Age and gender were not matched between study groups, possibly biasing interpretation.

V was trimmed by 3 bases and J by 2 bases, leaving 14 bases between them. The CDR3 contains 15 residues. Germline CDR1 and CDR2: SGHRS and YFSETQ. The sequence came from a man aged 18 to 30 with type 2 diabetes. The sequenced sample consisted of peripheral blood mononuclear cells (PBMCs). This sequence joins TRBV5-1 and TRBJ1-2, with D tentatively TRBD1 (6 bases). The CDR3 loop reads CASSSPTGSNYGYTF. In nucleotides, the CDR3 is TGCGCCAGCAGCTCGCCGACAGGCAGCAACTATGGCTACACCTTC.